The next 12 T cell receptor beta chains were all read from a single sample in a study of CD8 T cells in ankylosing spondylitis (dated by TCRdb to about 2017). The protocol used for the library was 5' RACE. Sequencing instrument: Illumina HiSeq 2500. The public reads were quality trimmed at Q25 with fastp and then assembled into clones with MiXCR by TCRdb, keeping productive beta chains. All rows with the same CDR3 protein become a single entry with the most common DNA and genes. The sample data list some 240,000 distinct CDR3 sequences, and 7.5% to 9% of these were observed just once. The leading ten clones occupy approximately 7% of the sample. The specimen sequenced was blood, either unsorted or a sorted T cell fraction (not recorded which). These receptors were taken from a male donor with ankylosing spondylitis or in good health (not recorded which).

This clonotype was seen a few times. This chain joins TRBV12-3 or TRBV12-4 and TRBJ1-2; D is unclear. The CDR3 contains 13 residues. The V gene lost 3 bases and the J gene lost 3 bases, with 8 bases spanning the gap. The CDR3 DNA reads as TGTGCCAGCAGTTTTCAAGTGCACTATGGCTACACCTTC. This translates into CASSFQVHYGYTF.

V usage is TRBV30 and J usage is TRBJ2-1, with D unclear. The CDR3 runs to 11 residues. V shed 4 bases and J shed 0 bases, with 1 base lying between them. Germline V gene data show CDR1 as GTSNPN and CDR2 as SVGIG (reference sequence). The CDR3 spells CAWNSYNEQFF. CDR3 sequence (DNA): TGTGCCTGGAACTCCTACAATGAGCAGTTCTTC.

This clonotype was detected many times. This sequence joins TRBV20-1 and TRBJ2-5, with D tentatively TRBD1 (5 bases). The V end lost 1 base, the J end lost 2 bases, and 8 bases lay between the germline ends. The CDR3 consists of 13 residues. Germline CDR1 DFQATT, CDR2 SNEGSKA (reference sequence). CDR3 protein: CSARVTGQETQYF. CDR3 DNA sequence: TGCAGTGCTAGAGTTACAGGACAAGAGACCCAGTACTTC.

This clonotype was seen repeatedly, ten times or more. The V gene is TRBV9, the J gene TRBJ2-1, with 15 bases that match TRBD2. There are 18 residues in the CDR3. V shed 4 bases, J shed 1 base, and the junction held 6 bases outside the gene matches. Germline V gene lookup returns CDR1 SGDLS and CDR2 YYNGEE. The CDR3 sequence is CASSSGLAGGPSYNEQFF. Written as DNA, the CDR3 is TGTGCCAGCAGCTCAGGACTAGCGGGGGGGCCTTCCTACAATGAGCAGTTCTTC.

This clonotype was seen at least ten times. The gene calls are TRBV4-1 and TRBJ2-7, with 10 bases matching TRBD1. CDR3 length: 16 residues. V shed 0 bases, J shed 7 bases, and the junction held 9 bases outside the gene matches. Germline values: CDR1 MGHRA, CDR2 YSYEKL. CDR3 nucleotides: TGCGCCAGCAGCCAAGATCGGACAGGGGGTTTATGGGAGCAGTACTTC. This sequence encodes CASSQDRTGGLWEQYF.

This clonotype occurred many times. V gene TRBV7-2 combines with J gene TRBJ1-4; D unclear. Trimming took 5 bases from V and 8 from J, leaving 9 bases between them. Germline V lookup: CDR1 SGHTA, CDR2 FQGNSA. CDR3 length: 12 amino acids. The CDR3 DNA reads TGTGCCAGCAGCGCCCCCGGGGAAAAACTGTTTTTT. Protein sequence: CASSAPGEKLFF.

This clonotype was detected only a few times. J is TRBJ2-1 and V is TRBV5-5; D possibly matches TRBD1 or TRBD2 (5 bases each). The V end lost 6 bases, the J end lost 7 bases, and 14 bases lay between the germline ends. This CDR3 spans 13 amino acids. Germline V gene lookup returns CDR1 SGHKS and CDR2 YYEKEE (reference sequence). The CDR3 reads CASNSGPGNEQFF. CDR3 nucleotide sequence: TGTGCCAGCAACTCGGGGCCGGGGAATGAGCAGTTCTTC.

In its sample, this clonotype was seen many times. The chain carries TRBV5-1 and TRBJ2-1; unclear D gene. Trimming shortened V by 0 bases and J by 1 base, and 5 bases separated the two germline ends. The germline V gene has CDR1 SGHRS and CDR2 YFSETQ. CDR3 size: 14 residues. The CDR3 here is CASSLGESYNEQFF. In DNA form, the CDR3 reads TGCGCCAGCAGCTTGGGGGAATCCTACAATGAGCAGTTCTTC.

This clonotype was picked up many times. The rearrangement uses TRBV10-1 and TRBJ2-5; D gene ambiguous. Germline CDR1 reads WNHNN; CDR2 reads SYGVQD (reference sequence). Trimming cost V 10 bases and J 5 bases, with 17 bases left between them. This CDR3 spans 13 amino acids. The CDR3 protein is CATPLRYWETQYF. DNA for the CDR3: TGCGCCACACCCCTTAGGTACTGGGAGACCCAGTACTTC.

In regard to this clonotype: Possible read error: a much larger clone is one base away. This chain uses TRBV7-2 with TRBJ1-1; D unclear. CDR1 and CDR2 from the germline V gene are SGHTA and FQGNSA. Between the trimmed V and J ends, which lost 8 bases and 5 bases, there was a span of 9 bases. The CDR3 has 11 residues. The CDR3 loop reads CASLRITEAFF. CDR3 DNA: TGTGCCAGCCTCAGGATTACTGAAGCTTTCTTT.

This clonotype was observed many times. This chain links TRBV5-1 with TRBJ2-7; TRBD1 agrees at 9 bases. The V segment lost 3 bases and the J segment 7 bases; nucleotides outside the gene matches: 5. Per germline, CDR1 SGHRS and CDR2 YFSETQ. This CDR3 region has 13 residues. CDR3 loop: CASSYLDRGEQYF. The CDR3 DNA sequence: TGCGCCAGCAGCTACCTTGACAGGGGGGAGCAGTACTTC. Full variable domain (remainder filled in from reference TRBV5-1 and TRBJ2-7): KAGVTQTPRYLIKTRGQQVTLSCSPISGHRSVSWYQQTPGQGLQFLFEYFSETQRNKGNFPGRFSGRQFSNSRSEMNVSTLELGDSALYLCASSYLDRGEQYFGPGTRLTVT.

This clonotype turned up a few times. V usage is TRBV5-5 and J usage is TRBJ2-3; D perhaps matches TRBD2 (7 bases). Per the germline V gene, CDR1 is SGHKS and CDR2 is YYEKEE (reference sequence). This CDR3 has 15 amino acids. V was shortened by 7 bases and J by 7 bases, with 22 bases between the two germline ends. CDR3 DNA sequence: TGTGCCAGCTCAGCTTTGGGGGGGGACACCTATACGCAGTATTTT. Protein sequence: CASSALGGDTYTQYF.